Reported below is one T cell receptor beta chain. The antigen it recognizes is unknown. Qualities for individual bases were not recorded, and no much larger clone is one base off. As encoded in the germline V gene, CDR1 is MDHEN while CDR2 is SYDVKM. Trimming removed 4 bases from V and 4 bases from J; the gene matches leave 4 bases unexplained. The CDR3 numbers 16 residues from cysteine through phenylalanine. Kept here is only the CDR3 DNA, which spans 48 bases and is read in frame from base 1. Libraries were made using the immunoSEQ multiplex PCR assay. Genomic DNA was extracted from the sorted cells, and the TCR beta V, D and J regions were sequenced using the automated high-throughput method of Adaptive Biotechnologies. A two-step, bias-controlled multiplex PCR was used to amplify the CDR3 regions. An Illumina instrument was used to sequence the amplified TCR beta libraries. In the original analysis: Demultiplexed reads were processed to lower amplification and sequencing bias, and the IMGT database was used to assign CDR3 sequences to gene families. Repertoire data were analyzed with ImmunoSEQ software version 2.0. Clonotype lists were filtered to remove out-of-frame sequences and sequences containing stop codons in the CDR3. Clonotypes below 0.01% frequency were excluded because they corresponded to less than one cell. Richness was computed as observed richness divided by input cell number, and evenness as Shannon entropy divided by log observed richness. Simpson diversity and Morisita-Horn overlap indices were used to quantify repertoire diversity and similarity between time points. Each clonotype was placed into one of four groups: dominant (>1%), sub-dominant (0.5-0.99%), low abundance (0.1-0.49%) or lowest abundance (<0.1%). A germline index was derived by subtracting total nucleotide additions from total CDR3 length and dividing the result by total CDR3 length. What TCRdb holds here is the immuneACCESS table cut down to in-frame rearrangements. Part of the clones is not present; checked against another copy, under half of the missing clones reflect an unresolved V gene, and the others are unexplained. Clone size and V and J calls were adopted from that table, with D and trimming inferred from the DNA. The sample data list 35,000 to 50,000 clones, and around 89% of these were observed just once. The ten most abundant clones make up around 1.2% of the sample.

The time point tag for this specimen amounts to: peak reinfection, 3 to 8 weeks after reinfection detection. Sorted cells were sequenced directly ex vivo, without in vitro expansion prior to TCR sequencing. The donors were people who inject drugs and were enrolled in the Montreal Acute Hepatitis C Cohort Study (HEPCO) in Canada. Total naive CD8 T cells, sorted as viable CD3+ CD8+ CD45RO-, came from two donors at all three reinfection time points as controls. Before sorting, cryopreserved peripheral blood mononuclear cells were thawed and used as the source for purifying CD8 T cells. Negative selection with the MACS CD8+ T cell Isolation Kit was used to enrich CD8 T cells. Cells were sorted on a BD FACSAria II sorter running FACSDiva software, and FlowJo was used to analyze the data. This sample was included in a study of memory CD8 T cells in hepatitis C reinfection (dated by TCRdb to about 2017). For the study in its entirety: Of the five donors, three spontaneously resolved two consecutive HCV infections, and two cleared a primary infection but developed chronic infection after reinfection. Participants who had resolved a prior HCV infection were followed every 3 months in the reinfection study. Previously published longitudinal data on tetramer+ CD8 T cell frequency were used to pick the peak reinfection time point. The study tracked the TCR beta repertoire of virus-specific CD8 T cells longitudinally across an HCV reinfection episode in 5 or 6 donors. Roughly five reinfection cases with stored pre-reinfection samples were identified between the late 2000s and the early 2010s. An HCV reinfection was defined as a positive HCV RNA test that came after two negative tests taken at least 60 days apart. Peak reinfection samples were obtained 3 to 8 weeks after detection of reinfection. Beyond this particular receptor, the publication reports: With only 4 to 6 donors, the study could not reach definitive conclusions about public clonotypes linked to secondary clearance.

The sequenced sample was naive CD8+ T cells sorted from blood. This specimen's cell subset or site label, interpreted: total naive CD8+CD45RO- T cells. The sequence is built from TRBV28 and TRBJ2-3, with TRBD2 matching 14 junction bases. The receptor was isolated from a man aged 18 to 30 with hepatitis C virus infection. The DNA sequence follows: TGTGCCAGCAGTTCCAGACTAGCGGGAGGGCCAGATACGCAGTATTTT. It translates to CASSSRLAGGPDTQYF.